Shown below are 9 T cell receptor beta chains from a single sample sequenced in a study of tumor-infiltrating lymphocytes in primary liver carcinoma. Bulk tissue was left unsorted, and RNA and DNA were co-extracted from about 20-30 mg of it. Synthesis of TCR beta cDNA was carried out from 500 ng total RNA with a constant-region primer. TCR beta libraries came from three nested multiplex PCR rounds using slightly modified ARM-PCR. The two initial PCR rounds, about 9 cycles each, used TRBV1-TRBV30 forward and C-beta reverse primers. TCRdb itself ran the multiplex PCR reads through MiXCR, one entry per CDR3 protein. The repertoire holds 40,000 to 45,000 distinct CDR3 sequences, with roughly 73% as singletons. Material for sequencing was liver tumor tissue from sampling region 2. Stated subset: tumor region T2, inferior pole. Receptors originate from a middle-aged man with primary liver carcinoma and hepatitis B virus infection.

This clonotype came up once. The CDR3 DNA reads TGTGCCAGTCCGCCACAGGACAGGGTCTTCCATGAGCAGTACTTC. Translated, it gives CASPPQDRVFHEQYF. The V call is TRBV28, the J call TRBJ2-7, with 8 bases fitting TRBD1. J was trimmed by 7 bases and V by 9 bases; bases with no gene match: 17. The CDR3 has 15 amino acids. Germline V lookup: CDR1 MDHEN, CDR2 SYDVKM.

The sample holds many counts of this clonotype. This chain's CDR3 is CASSLGTSGYEQYF. CDR3 bases: TGCGCCAGCAGCTTGGGGACTAGCGGCTACGAGCAGTACTTC. The chain has TRBV5-1 and TRBJ2-7; TRBD2 aligns across 10 bases. Trimming cost V 0 bases and J 3 bases; bases outside gene matches: 0. Germline CDR1 SGHRS, CDR2 YFSETQ. This CDR3 comprises 14 residues.

By share of the sample, this clonotype is medium-sized. The chain combines TRBV4-1 with TRBJ2-2; no definite D call. The length of the CDR3 is 13 residues. V was cut by 3 bases and J by 6 bases, with 8 bases left in between. From germline, CDR1 is MGHRA and CDR2 YSYEKL. The CDR3 region has the DNA TGCGCCAGCAGCCACGCCGTAGCCGGGGAGCTGTTTTTT. Its translation: CASSHAVAGELFF.

There are many counts of this clonotype. J is TRBJ2-2 and V is TRBV12-3 or TRBV12-4; TRBD1 is a possible D gene (5 bases). The CDR3 extends over 13 amino acids. Deletions cut 6 bases from V and 11 bases from J, with 16 bases between. The CDR3 protein is CASRAQGTLELFF. CDR3 sequence (DNA): TGTGCCAGCAGGGCCCAGGGTACCTTAGAGCTGTTTTTT.

The chain is built from TRBV11-2 and TRBJ2-6; 8 bases are shared with TRBD1. V trimming: 5 bases; J trimming: 6 bases; junction bases outside the gene matches: 24. The CDR3 is 21 amino acids. CDR1 SGHAT and CDR2 FQNNGV come from the germline V gene. CDR3 sequence reads: CASSMGGDRGVSLPEANVLTF. The CDR3 nucleotides are TGTGCCAGCAGCATGGGGGGAGACAGGGGCGTTTCCCTCCCTGAGGCCAACGTCCTGACTTTC.

Regarding this clonotype: One junction end disagrees with the germline gene, perhaps due to a read error. The V call is TRBV11-1, the J call TRBJ1-6; the D gene is possibly TRBD1 (5 bases). CDR1 is SGHAT and CDR2 is FQDESV in the germline V gene (reference sequence). The CDR3 loop spans 13 amino acids. The CDR3 is CATSRTLVSFLHF. Written as DNA, the CDR3 is TGTGCCACCAGCCGGACACTGGTTTCATTTCTCCACTTT.

This clonotype was counted a single time. Relative to the germline gene, one junction end is altered; a read error may explain this. The chain recombines TRBV7-9 with TRBJ2-7; D possibly corresponds to TRBD2 (5 bases). The CDR3 sequence is 16 residues long. CDR1 SEHNR and CDR2 FQNEAQ come from the germline V gene (reference sequence). The CDR3 DNA follows: TGTACCAGCAGCCCCGACTATCCAAGGAGCCCCTACGAGCAGTACTTC. Its translation is CTSSPDYPRSPYEQYF.

This clonotype has a single count. A junction end diverges from the germline sequence, so it may reflect a read error. V is TRBV6-1 and J is TRBJ2-2; D is tentatively TRBD1 or TRBD2 (5 bases each). Germline V gene lookup returns CDR1 MNHNS and CDR2 SASEGT. The CDR3 has 13 amino acids. CDR3 coding DNA: TGTGGCAGCAGCCAAGAGAGGGGCGAGGAGTTGTTTTTT. This gives the protein CGSSQERGEELFF.

The chain carries TRBV28 and TRBJ2-5; the match to TRBD1 covers 9 bases. Germline CDR1 is MDHEN and CDR2 is SYDVKM. V was clipped by 9 bases and J by 4 bases; unmatched bases: 15. CDR3 length: 16 amino acids. As DNA, the CDR3 is TGTGCCAGTAGTGGTGCCAGGACAGGGGACCGAGAGACCCAGTACTTC. It yields the protein CASSGARTGDRETQYF.